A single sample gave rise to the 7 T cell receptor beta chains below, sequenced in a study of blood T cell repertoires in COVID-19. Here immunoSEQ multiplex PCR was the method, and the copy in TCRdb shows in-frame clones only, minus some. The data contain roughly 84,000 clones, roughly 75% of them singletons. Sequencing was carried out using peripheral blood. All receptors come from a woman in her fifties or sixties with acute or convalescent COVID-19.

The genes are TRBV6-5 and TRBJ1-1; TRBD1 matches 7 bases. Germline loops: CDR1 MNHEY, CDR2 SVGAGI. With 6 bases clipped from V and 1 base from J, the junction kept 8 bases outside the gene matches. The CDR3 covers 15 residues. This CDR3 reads CASSRPGQRNTEAFF. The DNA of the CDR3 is TGTGCCAGCAGCAGACCGGGACAGAGGAACACTGAAGCTTTCTTT.

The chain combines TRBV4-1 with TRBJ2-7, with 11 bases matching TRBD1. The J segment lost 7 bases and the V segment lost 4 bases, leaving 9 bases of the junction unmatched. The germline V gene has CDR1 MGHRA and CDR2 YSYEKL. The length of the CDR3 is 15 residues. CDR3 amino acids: CASSRGQGALEEQYF. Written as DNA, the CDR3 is TGCGCCAGCAGCCGAGGACAGGGGGCTCTCGAGGAGCAGTACTTC.

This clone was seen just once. The CDR3 is CSVETGFGGYTF. In nucleotides, the CDR3 is TGCAGCGTGGAGACAGGGTTCGGTGGCTACACCTTC. The V and J genes are TRBV29-1 and TRBJ1-2; 7 bases map to TRBD1. The CDR3 spans 12 residues. V was pared by 6 bases and J by 7 bases, with 8 bases of the junction left unmatched. The germline V gene encodes CDR1 SQVTM and CDR2 ANQGSEA.

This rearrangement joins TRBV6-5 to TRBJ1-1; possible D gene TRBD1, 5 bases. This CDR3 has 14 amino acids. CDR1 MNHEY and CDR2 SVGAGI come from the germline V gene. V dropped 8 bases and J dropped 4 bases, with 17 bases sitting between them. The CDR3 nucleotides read TGTGCCAGCGAAACGTCGGGGGTTGCCACTGAAGCTTTCTTT. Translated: CASETSGVATEAFF.

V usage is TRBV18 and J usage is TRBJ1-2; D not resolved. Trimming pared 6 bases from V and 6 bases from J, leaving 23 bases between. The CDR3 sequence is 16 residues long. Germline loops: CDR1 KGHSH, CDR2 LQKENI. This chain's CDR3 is CASSPRGSVSYDGYTF. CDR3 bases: TGTGCCAGCTCCCCCCGCGGGTCAGTCTCATACGATGGCTACACCTTC.

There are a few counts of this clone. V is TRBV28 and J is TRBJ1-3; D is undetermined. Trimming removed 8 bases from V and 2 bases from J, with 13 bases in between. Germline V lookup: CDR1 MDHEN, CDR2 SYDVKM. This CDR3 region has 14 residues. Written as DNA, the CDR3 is TGTGCCAGCTTTTCCGGGTGGACTGGAAACACCATATATTTT. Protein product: CASFSGWTGNTIYF.

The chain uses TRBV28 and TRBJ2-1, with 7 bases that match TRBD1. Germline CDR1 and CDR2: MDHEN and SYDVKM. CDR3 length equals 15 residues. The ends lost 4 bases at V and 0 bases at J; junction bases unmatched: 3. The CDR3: CASSSGTVSYNEQFF. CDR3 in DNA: TGTGCCAGCAGTTCCGGGACAGTCTCCTACAATGAGCAGTTCTTC.